This entry concerns a single TCR beta chain. This sample is drawn from a study of blood T cell repertoires in COVID-19. Study-wide background: Donors in the United States, Italy and Spain gave samples during acute or convalescent COVID-19. In each case, the material was cDNA or gDNA derived from T cells, B-cell-depleted T cells, or PBMCs.

Original data processing: The authors estimated nucleated cell counts from reference gene primer amplification. Method: immunoSEQ multiplex PCR; TCRdb's copy keeps in-frame clones and lacks some. V, J and clone size are those of that table, while D and trimming were read from the DNA. Here the sample spans tens of thousands of clones, 70% to 90% being singletons. The receptor was derived from a human donor in a cohort sampled during active COVID-19. Sample: peripheral blood.

The chain's CDR3 is CATRQEGGVGSEAFF. The CDR3 DNA reads as TGTGCCACCCGCCAGGAGGGGGGGGTAGGTTCTGAAGCTTTCTTT. The chain uses TRBV15 and TRBJ1-1; tentative D call: TRBD1 (6 bases). The germline gives CDR1 LNHNV, CDR2 YYDKDF (reference sequence). This CDR3 is built from 15 residues. V was clipped by 8 bases and J by 6 bases, with 22 bases between them. Full variable domain (missing parts from reference TRBV15 and TRBJ1-1): DAMVIQNPRYQVTQFGKPVTLSCSQTLNHNVMYWYQQKSSQAPKLLFHYYDKDFNNEADTPDNFQSRRPNTSFCFLDIRSPGLGDTAMYLCATRQEGGVGSEAFFGQGTRLTVV.